This TCR beta chain was recovered during a study of Ad26.COV2.S vaccination and SARS-CoV-2 variants. Germline trimming cut 0 bases from V and 0 bases from J; bases unmatched to any gene: 4. This CDR3 region has 17 residues. From germline, CDR1 is LNHDA and CDR2 SQIVND (reference sequence). This clone was observed once. Profiled with immunoSEQ multiplex PCR; TCRdb holds only in-frame clones, not every one. The sample lists 510,000 or so clones; around 88% were seen once. Treatment in this sample: 19 received Ad26.COV2.S at low or high dose, single or two shots; roughly 5 received placebo; per-sample allocation not given. Samples were taken on day 63 after the first vaccine or placebo injection.

This chain uses TRBV19 with TRBJ2-2; 7 bases are shared with TRBD2. The clonotype was recovered from a person between 18 and 59 years old who received the Ad26.COV2.S COVID-19 vaccine or a placebo. Source: peripheral blood, taken in a trial of Ad26.COV2.S vaccine versus placebo. The CDR3 DNA sequence: TGTGCCAGTAGTATAGATCGGGGACTACCGAACACCGGGGAGCTGTTTTTT. Its translation is CASSIDRGLPNTGELFF.